This TCR beta chain was identified during a study of CD8 T cells in ankylosing spondylitis. This clonotype was recorded a few times. Libraries for TCR beta were made by quantitative 5'-RACE with molecular barcodes. TCRdb used MiXCR to reprocess the 5' RACE reads, holding one entry per CDR3 protein. The sample carries around 120,000 distinct CDR3 sequences, roughly an eighth recorded once. Trimming pared 3 bases from V and 8 bases from J, leaving 16 bases between. The CDR3 covers 13 residues. Germline CDR1 reads SQVTM; CDR2 reads ANQGSEA. The chain is built from TRBV29-1 and TRBJ1-2; D might be TRBD1 (5 bases). The clonotype originates from a female donor with ankylosing spondylitis or in good health (not recorded which). Material for sequencing was blood, either unsorted or a sorted T cell fraction (not recorded which). The CDR3 protein is CSVERQPGGGYTF. CDR3 bases: TGCAGCGTTGAGAGACAGCCCGGCGGGGGCTACACCTTC.